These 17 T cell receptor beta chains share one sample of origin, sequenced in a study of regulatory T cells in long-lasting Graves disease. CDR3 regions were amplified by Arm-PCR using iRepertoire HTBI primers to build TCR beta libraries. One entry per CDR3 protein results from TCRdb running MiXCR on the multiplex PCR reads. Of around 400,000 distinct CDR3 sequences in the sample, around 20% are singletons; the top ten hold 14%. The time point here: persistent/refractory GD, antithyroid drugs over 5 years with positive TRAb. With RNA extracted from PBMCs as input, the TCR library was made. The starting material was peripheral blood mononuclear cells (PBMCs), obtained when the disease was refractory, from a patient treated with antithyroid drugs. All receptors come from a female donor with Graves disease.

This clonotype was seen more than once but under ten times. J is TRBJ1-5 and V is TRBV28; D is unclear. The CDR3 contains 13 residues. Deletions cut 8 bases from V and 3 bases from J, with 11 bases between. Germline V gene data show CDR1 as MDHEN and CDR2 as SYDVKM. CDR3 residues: CASLGPTNQPQHF. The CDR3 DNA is TGTGCCAGCCTAGGACCGACCAATCAGCCCCAGCATTTT.

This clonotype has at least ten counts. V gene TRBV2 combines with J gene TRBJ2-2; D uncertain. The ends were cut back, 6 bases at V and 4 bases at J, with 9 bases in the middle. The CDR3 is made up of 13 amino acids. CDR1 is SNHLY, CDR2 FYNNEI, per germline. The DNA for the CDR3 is TGTGCCAGCAGCCTTAGCAGCACCGGGGAGCTGTTTTTT. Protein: CASSLSSTGELFF.

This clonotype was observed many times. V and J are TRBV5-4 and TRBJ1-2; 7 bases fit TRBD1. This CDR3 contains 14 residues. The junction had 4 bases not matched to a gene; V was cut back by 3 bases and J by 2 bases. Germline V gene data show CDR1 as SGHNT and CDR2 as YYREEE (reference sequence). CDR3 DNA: TGTGCCAGCAGCTCCGGGACAGCAAACTATGGCTACACCTTC. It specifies CASSSGTANYGYTF.

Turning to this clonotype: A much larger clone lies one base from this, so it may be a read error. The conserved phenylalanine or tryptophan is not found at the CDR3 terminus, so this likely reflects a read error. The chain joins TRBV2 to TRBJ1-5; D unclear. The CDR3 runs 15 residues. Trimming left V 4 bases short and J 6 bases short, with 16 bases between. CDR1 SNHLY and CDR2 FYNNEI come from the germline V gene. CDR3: CASSAFRGEGQPQHS. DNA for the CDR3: TGTGCCAGCAGTGCGTTCAGAGGTGAAGGTCAGCCCCAGCATTCT.

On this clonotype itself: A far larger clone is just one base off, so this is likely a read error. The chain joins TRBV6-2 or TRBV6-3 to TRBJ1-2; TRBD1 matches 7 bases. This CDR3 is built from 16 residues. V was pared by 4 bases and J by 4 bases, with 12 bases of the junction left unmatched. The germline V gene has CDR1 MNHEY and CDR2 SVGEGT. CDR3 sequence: CASSSPPRQGGYGYTF. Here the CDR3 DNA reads TGTGCCAGCAGTTCCCCCCCGAGACAGGGAGGCTATGGCTACACCTTC.

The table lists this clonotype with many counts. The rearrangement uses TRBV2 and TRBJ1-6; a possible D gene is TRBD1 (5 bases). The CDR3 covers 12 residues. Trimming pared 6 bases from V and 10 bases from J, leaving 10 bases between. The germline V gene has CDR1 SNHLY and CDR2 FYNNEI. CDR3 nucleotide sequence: TGTGCCAGCAGCGATACAGGATCACCCCTCCACTTT. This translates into CASSDTGSPLHF.

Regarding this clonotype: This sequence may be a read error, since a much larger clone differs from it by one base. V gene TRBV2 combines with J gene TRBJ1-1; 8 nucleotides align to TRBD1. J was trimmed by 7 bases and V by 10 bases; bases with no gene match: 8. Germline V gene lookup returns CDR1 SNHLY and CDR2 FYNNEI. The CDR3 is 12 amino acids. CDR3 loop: CATEAGGYEAFF. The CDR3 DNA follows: TGTGCCACCGAGGCAGGGGGCTATGAAGCTTTCTTT.

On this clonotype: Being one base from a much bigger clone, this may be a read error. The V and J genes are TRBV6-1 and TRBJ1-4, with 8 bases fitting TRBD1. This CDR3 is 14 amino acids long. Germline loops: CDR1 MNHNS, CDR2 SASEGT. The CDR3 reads CAGRRQGPNEKLFF. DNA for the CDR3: TGTGCCGGCAGGAGACAGGGGCCTAATGAAAAACTGTTTTTT.

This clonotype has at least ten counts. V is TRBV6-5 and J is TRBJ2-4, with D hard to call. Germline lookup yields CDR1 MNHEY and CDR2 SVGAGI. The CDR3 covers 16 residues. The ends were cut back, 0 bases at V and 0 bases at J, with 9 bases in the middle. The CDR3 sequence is CASSYSQQLAKNIQYF. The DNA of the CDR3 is TGTGCCAGCAGTTACTCACAGCAGCTAGCCAAAAACATTCAGTACTTC.

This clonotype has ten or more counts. The CDR3 DNA reads as TGTGCCAGCAGTTTCCTAACCCAAGAGACCCAGTACTTC. This translates into CASSFLTQETQYF. This sequence joins TRBV12-3 or TRBV12-4 and TRBJ2-5; D call uncertain. V was cut by 3 bases and J by 1 base, with 6 bases left in between. The CDR3 is 13 amino acids.

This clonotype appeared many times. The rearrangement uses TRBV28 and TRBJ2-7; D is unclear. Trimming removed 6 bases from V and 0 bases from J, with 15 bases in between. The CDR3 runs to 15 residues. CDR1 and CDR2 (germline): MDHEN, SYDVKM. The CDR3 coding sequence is TGTGCCAGCAGGGTTGGGGTGGGCCTCTCCTACGAGCAGTACTTC. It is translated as CASRVGVGLSYEQYF.

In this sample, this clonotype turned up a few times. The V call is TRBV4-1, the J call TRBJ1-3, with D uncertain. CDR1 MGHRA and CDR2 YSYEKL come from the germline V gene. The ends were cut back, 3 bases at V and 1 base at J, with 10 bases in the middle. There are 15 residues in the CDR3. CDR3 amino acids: CASSHLQGSGNTIYF. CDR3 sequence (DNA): TGCGCCAGCAGCCACCTACAAGGATCTGGAAACACCATATATTTT.

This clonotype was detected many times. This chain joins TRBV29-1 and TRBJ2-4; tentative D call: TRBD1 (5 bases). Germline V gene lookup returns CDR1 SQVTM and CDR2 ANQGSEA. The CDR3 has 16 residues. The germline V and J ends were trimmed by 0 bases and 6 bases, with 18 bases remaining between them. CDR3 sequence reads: CSVEEGLIQGRNIQYF. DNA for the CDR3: TGCAGCGTTGAAGAAGGTCTGATCCAGGGAAGAAACATTCAGTACTTC.

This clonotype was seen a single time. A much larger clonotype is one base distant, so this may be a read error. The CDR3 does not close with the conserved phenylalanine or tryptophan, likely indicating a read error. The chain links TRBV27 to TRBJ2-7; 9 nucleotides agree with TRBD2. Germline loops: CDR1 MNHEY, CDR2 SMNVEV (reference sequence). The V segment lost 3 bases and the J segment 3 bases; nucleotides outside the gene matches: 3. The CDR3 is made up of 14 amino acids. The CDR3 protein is CASSLRSGSYEQYS. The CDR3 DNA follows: TGTGCCAGCAGTTTGCGTAGCGGGAGCTACGAGCAGTACTCC.

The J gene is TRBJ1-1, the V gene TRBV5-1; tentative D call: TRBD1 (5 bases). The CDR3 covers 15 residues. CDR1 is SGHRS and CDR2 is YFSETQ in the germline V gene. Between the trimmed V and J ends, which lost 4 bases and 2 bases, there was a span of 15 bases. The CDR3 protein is CASSLTGQLNTEAFF. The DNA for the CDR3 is TGCGCCAGCAGCCTGACGGGGCAACTAAACACTGAAGCTTTCTTT.

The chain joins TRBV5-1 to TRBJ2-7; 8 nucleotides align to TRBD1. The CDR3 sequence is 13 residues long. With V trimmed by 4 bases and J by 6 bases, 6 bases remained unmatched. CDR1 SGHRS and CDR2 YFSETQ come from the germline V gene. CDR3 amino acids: CASSGTGLGEQYF. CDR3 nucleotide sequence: TGCGCCAGCAGCGGGACAGGCCTGGGCGAGCAGTACTTC.

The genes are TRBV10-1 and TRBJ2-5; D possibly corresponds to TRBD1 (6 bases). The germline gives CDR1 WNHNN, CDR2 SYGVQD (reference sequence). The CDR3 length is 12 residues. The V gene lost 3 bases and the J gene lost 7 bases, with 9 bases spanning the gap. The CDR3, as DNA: TGCGCCAGCAGTGATGAAGGGGGGACCCAGTACTTC. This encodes CASSDEGGTQYF.